The present T cell receptor (beta chain) was sequenced within a study of T-cell memory formation after mild COVID-19. Findings and caveats of the study: Mostly located in CM and EM were contracting CD4+ clones, with contracting CD8+ clones located in EMRA. Pre-infection memory held some responding clones, suggesting pre-existing cross-reactive T cells responded.

Constant-segment-primed 5'RACE gave TCR alpha and TCR beta cDNA libraries with sample barcodes and UMIs. From the 5' RACE reads, TCRdb called clonotypes with MiXCR, one entry per CDR3 protein. The sample shows 130,000 to 150,000 distinct CDR3 sequences, 6% to 7% of them seen only once. The table lists this clonotype with many counts. What it recognizes is unknown. Germline V CDR1 and CDR2: SGDLS, YYNGEE. The CDR3 sequence is 14 residues long. Trimming took off 0 bases at V and 4 bases at J, with 11 bases between the two ends. The TCR sequence derives from an adult woman who had mild COVID-19 (a few samples of this study predate the infection). Cell type and time point are not known. V and J are TRBV9 and TRBJ2-7; the D gene is possibly TRBD2 (5 bases). Sequenced sample: PBMCs or a T cell subset sorted from them (not recorded which). CDR3: CASSVDVGVYEQYF. For the CDR3, the DNA is TGTGCCAGCAGCGTAGATGTCGGGGTTTACGAGCAGTACTTC. The full variable domain, its missing parts supplied by reference TRBV9 and TRBJ2-7, is DSGVTQTPKHLITATGQRVTLRCSPRSGDLSVYWYQQSLDQGLQFLIQYYNGEERAKGNILERFSAQQFPDLHSELNLSSLELGDSALYFCASSVDVGVYEQYFGPGTRLTVT.